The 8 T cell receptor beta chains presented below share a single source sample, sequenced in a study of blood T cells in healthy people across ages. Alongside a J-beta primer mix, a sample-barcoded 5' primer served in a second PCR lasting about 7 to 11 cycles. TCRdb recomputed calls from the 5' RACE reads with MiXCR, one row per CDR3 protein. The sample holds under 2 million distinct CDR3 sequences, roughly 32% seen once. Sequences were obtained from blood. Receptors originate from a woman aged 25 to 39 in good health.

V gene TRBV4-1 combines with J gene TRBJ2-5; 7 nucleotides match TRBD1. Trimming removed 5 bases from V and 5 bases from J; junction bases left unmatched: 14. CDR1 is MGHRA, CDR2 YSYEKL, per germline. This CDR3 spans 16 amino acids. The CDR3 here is CASSLGQGVIGETQYF. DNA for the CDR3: TGCGCCAGCAGCTTAGGGCAGGGGGTCATAGGGGAGACCCAGTACTTC.

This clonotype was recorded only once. The CDR3 bases are TGTGCCAACTCAGCGGGGGAACCCAATGAGCAGTTCTTC. It yields the protein CANSAGEPNEQFF. V usage is TRBV13 and J usage is TRBJ2-1; 8 nucleotides line up with TRBD2. Germline CDR1 and CDR2: PRHDT and FYEKMQ (reference sequence). The CDR3 is 13 amino acids. Germline trimming cut 10 bases from V and 6 bases from J; bases unmatched to any gene: 8.

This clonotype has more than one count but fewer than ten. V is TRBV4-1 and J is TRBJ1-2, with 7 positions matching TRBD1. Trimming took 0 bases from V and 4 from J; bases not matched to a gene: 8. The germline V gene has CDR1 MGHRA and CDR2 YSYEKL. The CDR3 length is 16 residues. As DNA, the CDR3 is TGCGCCAGCAGCCAAGATAGAGGGGGCGCATCCTATGGCTACACCTTC. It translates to CASSQDRGGASYGYTF.

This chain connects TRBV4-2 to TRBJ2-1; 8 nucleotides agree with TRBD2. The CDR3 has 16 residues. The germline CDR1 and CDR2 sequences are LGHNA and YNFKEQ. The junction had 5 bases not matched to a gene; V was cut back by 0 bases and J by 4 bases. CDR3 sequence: CASSQEGLGNYNEQFF. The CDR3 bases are TGTGCCAGCAGCCAAGAGGGACTAGGAAATTACAATGAGCAGTTCTTC.

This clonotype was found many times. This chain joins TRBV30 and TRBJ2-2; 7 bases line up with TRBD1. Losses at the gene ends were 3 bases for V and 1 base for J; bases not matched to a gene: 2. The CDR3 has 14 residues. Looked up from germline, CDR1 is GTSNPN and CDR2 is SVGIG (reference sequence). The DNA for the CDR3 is TGTGCCTGGAGGGGGACAGTGAACACCGGGGAGCTGTTTTTT. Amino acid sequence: CAWRGTVNTGELFF.

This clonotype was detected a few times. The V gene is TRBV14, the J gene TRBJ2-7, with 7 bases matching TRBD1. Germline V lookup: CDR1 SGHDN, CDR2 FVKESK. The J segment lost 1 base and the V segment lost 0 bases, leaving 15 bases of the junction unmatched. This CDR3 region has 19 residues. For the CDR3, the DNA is TGTGCCAGCAGCCAAGATGGGTTGGGGCAGGGGGACCGTTCCTACGAGCAGTACTTC. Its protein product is CASSQDGLGQGDRSYEQYF.

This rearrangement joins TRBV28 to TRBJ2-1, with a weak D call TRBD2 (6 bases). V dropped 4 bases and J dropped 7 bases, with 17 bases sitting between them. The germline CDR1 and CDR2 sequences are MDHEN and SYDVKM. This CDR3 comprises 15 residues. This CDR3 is CASSSPGLKINEQFF. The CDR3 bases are TGTGCCAGCAGTTCACCGGGACTGAAAATTAATGAGCAGTTCTTC.

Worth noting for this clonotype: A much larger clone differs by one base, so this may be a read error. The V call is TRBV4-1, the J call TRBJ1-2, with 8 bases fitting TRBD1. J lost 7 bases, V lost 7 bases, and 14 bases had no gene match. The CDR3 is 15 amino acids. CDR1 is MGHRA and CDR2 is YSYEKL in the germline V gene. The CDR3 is CASTNRQGAYCGYTF. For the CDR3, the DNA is TGCGCCAGCACCAACCGGCAGGGGGCTTACTGTGGCTACACCTTC.